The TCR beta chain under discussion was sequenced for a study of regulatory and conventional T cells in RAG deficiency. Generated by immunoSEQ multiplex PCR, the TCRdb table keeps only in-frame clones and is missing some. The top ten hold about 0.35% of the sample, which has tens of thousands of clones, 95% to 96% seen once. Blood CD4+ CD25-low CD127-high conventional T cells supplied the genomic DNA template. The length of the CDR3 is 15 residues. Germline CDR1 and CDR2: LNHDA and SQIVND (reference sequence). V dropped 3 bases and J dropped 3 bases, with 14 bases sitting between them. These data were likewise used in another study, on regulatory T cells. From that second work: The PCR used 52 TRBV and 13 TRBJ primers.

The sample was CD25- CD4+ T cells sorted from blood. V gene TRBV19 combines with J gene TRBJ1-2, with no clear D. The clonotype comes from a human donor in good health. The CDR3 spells CASSMVYRTDYGYTF. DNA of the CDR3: TGTGCCAGTAGTATGGTTTACAGAACTGACTATGGCTACACCTTC.